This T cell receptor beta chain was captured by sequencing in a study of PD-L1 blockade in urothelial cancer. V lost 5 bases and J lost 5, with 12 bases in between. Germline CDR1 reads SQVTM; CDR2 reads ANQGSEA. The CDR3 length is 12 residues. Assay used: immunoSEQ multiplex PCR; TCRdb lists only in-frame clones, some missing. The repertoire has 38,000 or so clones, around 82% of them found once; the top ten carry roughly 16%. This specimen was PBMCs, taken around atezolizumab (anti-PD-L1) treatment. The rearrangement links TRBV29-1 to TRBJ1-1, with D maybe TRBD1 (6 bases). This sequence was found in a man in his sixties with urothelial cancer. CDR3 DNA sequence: TGCAGCGTTAGGGGGTCGACGACTGAAGCTTTCTTT. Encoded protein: CSVRGSTTEAFF.